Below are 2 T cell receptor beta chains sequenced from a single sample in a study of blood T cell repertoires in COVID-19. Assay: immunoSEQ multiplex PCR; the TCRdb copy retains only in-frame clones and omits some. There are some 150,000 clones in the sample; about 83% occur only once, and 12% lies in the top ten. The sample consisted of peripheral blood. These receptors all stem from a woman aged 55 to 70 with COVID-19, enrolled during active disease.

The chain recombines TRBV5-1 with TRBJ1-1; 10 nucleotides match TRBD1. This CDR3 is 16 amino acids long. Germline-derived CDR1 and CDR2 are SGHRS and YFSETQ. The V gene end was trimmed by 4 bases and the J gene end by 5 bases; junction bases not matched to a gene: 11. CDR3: CASSLTPGQGTTEAFF. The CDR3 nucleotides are TGCGCCAGCAGCCTTACACCGGGACAGGGGACGACTGAAGCTTTCTTT. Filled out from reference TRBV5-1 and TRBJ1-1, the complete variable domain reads KAGVTQTPRYLIKTRGQQVTLSCSPISGHRSVSWYQQTPGQGLQFLFEYFSETQRNKGNFPGRFSGRQFSNSRSEMNVSTLELGDSALYLCASSLTPGQGTTEAFFGQGTRLTVV.

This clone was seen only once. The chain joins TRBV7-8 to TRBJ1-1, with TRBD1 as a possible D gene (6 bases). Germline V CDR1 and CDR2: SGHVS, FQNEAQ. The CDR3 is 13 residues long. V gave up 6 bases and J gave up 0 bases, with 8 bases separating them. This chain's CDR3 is CASRQGVNTEAFF. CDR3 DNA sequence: TGTGCCAGCAGACAGGGCGTGAACACTGAAGCTTTCTTT.